This T cell receptor (beta chain) was retrieved from a study of CXCR3-negative and CXCR3-positive naive CD8 T cells. Findings and limits, study-wide: Naive cells with CXCR3 showed TRB CDR3s that were more hydrophobic than those in CXCR3-negative naive cells.

The TRB cDNA libraries were prepared by 5' RACE with UMI labels. TCRdb re-called the 5' RACE reads and catalogs CDR3 proteins one per entry, DNA excluded. The repertoire shows about 150,000 distinct CDR3 sequences; the top ten hold 0.45% to 0.55%. Germline V lookup: CDR1 SGHNT, CDR2 YYREEE (reference sequence). This CDR3 comprises 14 residues. Worth noting for this clonotype: The antigen is not known.

The chain employs TRBV5-4 and TRBJ2-7; checking the TCRdb D call of TRBD2 is not possible without DNA. What was sequenced was naive CXCR3+ CD8+ T cells from blood. Subset: CD45RO-CCR7+CD27+CD95- naive CD8+ T cells expressing CXCR3 (TNR3+). The clonotype was recovered from a human donor in good health. Some clones in this sample may be carry-over from other donors' samples. The CDR3 here is CASSLDAGGHEQYF.